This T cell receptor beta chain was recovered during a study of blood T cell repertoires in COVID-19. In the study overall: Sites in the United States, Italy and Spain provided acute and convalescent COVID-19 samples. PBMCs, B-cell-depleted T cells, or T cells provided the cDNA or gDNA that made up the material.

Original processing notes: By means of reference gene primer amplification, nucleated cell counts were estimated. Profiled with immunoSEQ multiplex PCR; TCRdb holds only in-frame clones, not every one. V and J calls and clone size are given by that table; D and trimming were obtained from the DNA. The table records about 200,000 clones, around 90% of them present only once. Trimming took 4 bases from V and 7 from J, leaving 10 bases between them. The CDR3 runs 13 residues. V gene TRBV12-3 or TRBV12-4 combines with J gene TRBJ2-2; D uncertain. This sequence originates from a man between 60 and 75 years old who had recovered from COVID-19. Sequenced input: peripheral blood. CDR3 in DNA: TGTGCCAGCAGTTACAGTCTTAGCGGGGAGCTGTTTTTT. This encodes CASSYSLSGELFF.